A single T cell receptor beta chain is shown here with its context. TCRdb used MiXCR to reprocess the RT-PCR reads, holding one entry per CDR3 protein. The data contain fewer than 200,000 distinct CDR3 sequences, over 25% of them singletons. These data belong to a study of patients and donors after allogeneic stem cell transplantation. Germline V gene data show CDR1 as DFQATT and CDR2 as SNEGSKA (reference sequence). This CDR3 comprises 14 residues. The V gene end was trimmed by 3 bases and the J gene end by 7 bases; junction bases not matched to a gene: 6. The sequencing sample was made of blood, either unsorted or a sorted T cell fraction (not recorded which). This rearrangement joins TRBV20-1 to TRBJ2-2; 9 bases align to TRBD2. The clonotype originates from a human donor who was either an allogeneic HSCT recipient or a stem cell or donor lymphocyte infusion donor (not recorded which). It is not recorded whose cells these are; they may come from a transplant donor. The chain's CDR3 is CSARMGTSNGELFF. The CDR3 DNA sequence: TGCAGTGCTAGGATGGGGACTAGCAACGGGGAGCTGTTTTTT.